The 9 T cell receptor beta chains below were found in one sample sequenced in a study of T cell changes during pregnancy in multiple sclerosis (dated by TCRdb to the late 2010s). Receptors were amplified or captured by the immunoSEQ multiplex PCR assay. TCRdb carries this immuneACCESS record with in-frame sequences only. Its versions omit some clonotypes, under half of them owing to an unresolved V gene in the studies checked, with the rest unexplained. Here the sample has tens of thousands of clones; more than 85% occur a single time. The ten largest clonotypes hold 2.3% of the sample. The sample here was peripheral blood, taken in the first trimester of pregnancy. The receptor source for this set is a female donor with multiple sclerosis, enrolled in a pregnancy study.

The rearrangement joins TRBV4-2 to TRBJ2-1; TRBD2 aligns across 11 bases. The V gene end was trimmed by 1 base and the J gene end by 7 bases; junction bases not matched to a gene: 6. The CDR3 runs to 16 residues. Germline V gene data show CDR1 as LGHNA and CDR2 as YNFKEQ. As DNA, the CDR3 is TGTGCCAGCAGCCAAGCGACTAGCGGGGTAGGTAATGAGCAGTTCTTC. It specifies CASSQATSGVGNEQFF.

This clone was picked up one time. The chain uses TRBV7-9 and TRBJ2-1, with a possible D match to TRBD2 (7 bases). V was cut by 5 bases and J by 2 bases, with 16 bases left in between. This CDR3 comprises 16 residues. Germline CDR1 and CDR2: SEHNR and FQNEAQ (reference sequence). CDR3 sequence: CASSPTRGGAYNEQFF. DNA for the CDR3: TGTGCCAGCAGCCCCACTCGCGGGGGCGCCTACAATGAGCAGTTCTTC.

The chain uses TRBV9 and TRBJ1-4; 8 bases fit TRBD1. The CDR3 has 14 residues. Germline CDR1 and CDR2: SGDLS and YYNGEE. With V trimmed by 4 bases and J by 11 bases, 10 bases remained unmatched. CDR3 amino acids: CASSLGQGGQKLFF. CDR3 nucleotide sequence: TGTGCCAGCAGCCTCGGACAGGGAGGTCAGAAACTGTTTTTT.

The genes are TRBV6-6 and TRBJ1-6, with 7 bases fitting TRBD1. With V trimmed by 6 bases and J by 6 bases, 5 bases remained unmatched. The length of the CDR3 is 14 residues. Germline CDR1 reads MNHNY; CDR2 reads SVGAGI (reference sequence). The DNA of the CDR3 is TGTGCCAGCAGCCCCCAGGGGGTTAATTCACCCCTCCACTTT. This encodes CASSPQGVNSPLHF.

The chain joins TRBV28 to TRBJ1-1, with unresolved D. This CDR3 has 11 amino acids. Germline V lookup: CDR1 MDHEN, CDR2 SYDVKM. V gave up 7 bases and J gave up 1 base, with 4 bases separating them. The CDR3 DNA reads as TGTGCCAGCATCAAGAACACTGAAGCTTTCTTT. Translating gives CASIKNTEAFF.

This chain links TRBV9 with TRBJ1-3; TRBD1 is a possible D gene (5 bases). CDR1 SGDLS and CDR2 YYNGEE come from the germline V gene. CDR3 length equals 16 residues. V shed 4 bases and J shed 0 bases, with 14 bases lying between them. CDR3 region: CASSPGTPHSGNTIYF. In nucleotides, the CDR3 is TGTGCCAGCAGCCCCGGGACTCCACACTCTGGAAACACCATATATTTT.

The DNA of the CDR3 is TGTGCCAGCAGCCAAGGGGACAGGGGTGACTATGGCTACACCTTC. It is translated as CASSQGDRGDYGYTF. V and J are TRBV4-2 and TRBJ1-2; 10 bases match TRBD1. The V gene end was trimmed by 1 base and the J gene end by 3 bases; junction bases not matched to a gene: 2. The CDR3 is 15 amino acids. Germline values: CDR1 LGHNA, CDR2 YNFKEQ.

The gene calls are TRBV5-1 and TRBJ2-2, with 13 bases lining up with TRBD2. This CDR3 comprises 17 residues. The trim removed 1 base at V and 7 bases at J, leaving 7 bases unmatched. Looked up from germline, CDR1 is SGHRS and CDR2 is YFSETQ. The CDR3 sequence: CASSLMTSGRSGGELFF. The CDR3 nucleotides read TGCGCCAGCAGCTTGATGACTAGCGGGAGGTCTGGCGGGGAGCTGTTTTTT.

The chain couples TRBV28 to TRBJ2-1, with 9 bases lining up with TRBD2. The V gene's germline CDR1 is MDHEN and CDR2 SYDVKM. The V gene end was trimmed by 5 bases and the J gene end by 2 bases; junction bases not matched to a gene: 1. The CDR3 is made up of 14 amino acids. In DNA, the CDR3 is TGTGCCAGCAGTGCGGGAGGGGCCTACAATGAGCAGTTCTTC. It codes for CASSAGGAYNEQFF.